What follows is one T cell receptor beta chain and its context. The data are from a study of human T cells and chemical hapten exposure. As to time point: pre-sensitization, week 0. Treatment in this sample: therapeutic diphenylcyclopropenone sensitization with weekly scalp DPC. The library labeled individual cDNA molecules by adding unique molecular identifiers to them. One entry per CDR3 protein results from TCRdb running MiXCR on the RACE reads. The sample records around 120,000 distinct CDR3 sequences, roughly 14% being singletons. This receptor was obtained from a woman aged 18-29 years with alopecia areata. Some clones in this sample may be carry-over from other donors' samples. The source was whole blood, collected in connection with sensitization to the hapten diphenylcyclopropenone (DPC).

The CDR3 DNA reads as TGCAGTGTCGATAGACAGATGAACACTGAAGCTTTCTTT. This codes for CSVDRQMNTEAFF. The rearrangement uses TRBV20-1 and TRBJ1-1; a possible D gene is TRBD1 (5 bases). Per the germline V gene, CDR1 is DFQATT and CDR2 is SNEGSKA (reference sequence). The CDR3 covers 13 residues. The V and J ends lost 7 bases and 0 bases respectively, with 12 bases between them.